This T cell receptor (beta chain) emerged from a study of cytomegalovirus exposure and HLA in healthy donors. Study-level results: In vitro confirmation showed three CMV-associated chains to be CMV antigen specific. Common viral pathogens were later found to be apparently linked to several of the most significant clusters.

In the case of this clone: Its cognate antigen is unknown.

All donors participated as healthy donors of bone marrow. Germline loops: CDR1 KGHSH, CDR2 LQKENI. The trim removed 5 bases at V and 8 bases at J, leaving 3 bases unmatched. CDR3 size: 13 residues. PCR used 60 Vbeta primers and 13 Jbeta primers. TCRdb's table, derived via immunoSEQ multiplex PCR, lists solely in-frame clones and lacks some. The data show some 150,000 clones, with 60% to 85% seen just once and about 6.8% held by the top ten. The sample consisted of PBMCs. The gene calls are TRBV18 and TRBJ1-4; TRBD1 matches at 9 bases. This clonotype was obtained from a middle-aged man in good health and CMV-seropositive. CDR3 protein: CASSEGTGEKLFF. DNA of the CDR3: TGTGCCAGCTCAGAAGGGACAGGGGAAAAACTGTTTTTT.